A selection of T cell receptor beta chains follows, all from one sample in a study of T cells expressing NK-cell markers. TCRdb re-called the 5' RACE reads and gives one entry per CDR3 protein, without DNA. This sample contains about 460,000 distinct CDR3 sequences. Material for sequencing was blood T cells: a sorted CD56 or NKG2C T cell subset, CD4+ or CD8+ T cells, or bulk PBMC T cells (not recorded which). These receptors came from a woman in her fifties or sixties in good health. Each CDR3 is given with its conserved first and last residue.

CDR3 protein: CASSPTGSKQFF
V gene: TRBV28
J gene: TRBJ2-1

CDR3 protein: CATSDFTSGSTDTQYF
V gene: TRBV24-1
J gene: TRBJ2-3

CDR3 protein: CASSRGGQGAYEQYF
V gene: TRBV21-1
J gene: TRBJ2-7

CDR3 protein: CAWSEAAYQPQHF
V gene: TRBV30
J gene: TRBJ1-5

CDR3 protein: CARYGALIYFYNEQFF
V gene: TRBV5-1
J gene: TRBJ2-1

CDR3 protein: CASSFRPGRTDTQYF
V gene: TRBV12-3/TRBV12-4
J gene: TRBJ2-3

CDR3 protein: CSARGVQNSPLHF
V gene: TRBV20-1
J gene: TRBJ1-6

CDR3 protein: CASSQWQGGETQYF
V gene: TRBV14
J gene: TRBJ2-5

CDR3 protein: CASSYSRQANYGYTF
V gene: TRBV6-5
J gene: TRBJ1-2

CDR3 protein: CASRSGPPNYGYTF
V gene: TRBV28
J gene: TRBJ1-2

CDR3 protein: CASSAETKGELFF
V gene: TRBV9
J gene: TRBJ2-2

CDR3 protein: CASSTRDNYEQYF
V gene: TRBV5-1
J gene: TRBJ2-7

CDR3 protein: CSARGGDRSHEQYF
V gene: TRBV20-1
J gene: TRBJ2-7

CDR3 protein: CASRPTGTGNTGELFF
V gene: TRBV5-1
J gene: TRBJ2-2

CDR3 protein: CASSSPVRVTPYNEQFF
V gene: TRBV11-2
J gene: TRBJ2-1

CDR3 protein: CASSGAGTGVEKLFF
V gene: TRBV5-1
J gene: TRBJ1-4

CDR3 protein: CAISWDPASGELFF
V gene: TRBV10-3
J gene: TRBJ2-2

CDR3 protein: CASSFTYRSGQGAHTQYF
V gene: TRBV28
J gene: TRBJ2-3

CDR3 protein: CASSSHSAPETQYF
V gene: TRBV5-1
J gene: TRBJ2-5

CDR3 protein: CASSTRVGGSYNEQFF
V gene: TRBV12-3/TRBV12-4
J gene: TRBJ2-1

CDR3 protein: CASSHPSEGEQFF
V gene: TRBV4-2
J gene: TRBJ2-1

CDR3 protein: CASSPGGPETQYF
V gene: TRBV4-1
J gene: TRBJ2-5

CDR3 protein: CASSVAGRAGDEQFF
V gene: TRBV2
J gene: TRBJ2-1

CDR3 protein: CASSEDSSYEQYF
V gene: TRBV19
J gene: TRBJ2-7

CDR3 protein: CASSRGGLGQPQHF
V gene: TRBV28
J gene: TRBJ1-5

CDR3 protein: CATISPRQPEDSNQPQHF
V gene: TRBV24-1
J gene: TRBJ1-5

CDR3 protein: CSAAGGDSYNEQFF
V gene: TRBV29-1
J gene: TRBJ2-1

CDR3 protein: CAILSGTGRTEAFF
V gene: TRBV28
J gene: TRBJ1-1

CDR3 protein: CASRGTGRNTEAFF
V gene: TRBV6-1
J gene: TRBJ1-1

CDR3 protein: CSAREKLGGRETQYF
V gene: TRBV20-1
J gene: TRBJ2-5

CDR3 protein: CATSRDMGGWETQYF
V gene: TRBV15
J gene: TRBJ2-5

CDR3 protein: CASSQDMGPYGYTF
V gene: TRBV14
J gene: TRBJ1-2

CDR3 protein: CASSLEAGIAKNIQYF
V gene: TRBV5-4
J gene: TRBJ2-4

CDR3 protein: CASSFLTGNNEQFF
V gene: TRBV12-3/TRBV12-4
J gene: TRBJ2-1

CDR3 protein: CASSLGSGTSGNTQYF
V gene: TRBV7-9
J gene: TRBJ2-3

CDR3 protein: CASSLGGSPSYEQYF
V gene: TRBV5-1
J gene: TRBJ2-7

CDR3 protein: CASSLIRKNNEQFF
V gene: TRBV5-1
J gene: TRBJ2-1

CDR3 protein: CASSLKDPPFYNEQFF
V gene: TRBV7-9
J gene: TRBJ2-1

CDR3 protein: CATSDFAGRVSGANVLTF
V gene: TRBV24-1
J gene: TRBJ2-6

CDR3 protein: CASSQGQGTQPQHF
V gene: TRBV4-2
J gene: TRBJ1-5

CDR3 protein: CASSDTGFRQPQHF
V gene: TRBV6-2/TRBV6-3
J gene: TRBJ1-5

CDR3 protein: CASCTSYNEQFF
V gene: TRBV18
J gene: TRBJ2-1

CDR3 protein: CASSNSGLSGNTIYF
V gene: TRBV12-3/TRBV12-4
J gene: TRBJ1-3

CDR3 protein: CASSLVGGGRVSTDTQYF
V gene: TRBV7-2
J gene: TRBJ2-3

CDR3 protein: CSVERGRAVGELFF
V gene: TRBV29-1
J gene: TRBJ2-2

CDR3 protein: CASSSAPGYFRETQYF
V gene: TRBV5-6
J gene: TRBJ2-5

CDR3 protein: CASSLRRQVNEKLFF
V gene: TRBV11-2
J gene: TRBJ1-4

CDR3 protein: CASSLETGPPYEQYF
V gene: TRBV12-3/TRBV12-4
J gene: TRBJ2-7

CDR3 protein: CASTAAHQDEQFF
V gene: TRBV6-6
J gene: TRBJ2-1

CDR3 protein: CASSPVQDPAEAFF
V gene: TRBV18
J gene: TRBJ1-1

CDR3 protein: CASSRTSGYQETQYF
V gene: TRBV6-5
J gene: TRBJ2-5

CDR3 protein: CASSYGTGGYNEQFF
V gene: TRBV6-5
J gene: TRBJ2-1

CDR3 protein: CATSSSSRQFF
V gene: TRBV15
J gene: TRBJ2-1

CDR3 protein: CASSPGQSLYNEQFF
V gene: TRBV5-1
J gene: TRBJ2-1

CDR3 protein: CASSSTGIGYGYTF
V gene: TRBV12-3/TRBV12-4
J gene: TRBJ1-2

CDR3 protein: CATSRSLKGGRDEQYF
V gene: TRBV15
J gene: TRBJ2-7

CDR3 protein: CASSFLGTSGSGEQFF
V gene: TRBV7-9
J gene: TRBJ2-1